This T cell receptor beta chain was recovered during a study of molecular identifiers for immune sequencing clone quantification. TCRdb used MiXCR to reprocess the PCR reads, holding one entry per CDR3 protein. In the table there are about 100,000 distinct CDR3 sequences, 36% of which are singletons. As to this clonotype: Its target is not known.

Study results and caveats: In a background of around 970,000 naive cells, spiked Jurkat TCR RNA from one cell was reportedly detectable. Whereas naive cells kept under 1% of molecules in clones above 20 RNA copies, such clones held over 98% in effectors.

This receptor was identified in a human donor in good health. Some libraries in this study had Jurkat cell RNA spiked in. Sequenced material: naive CD8+ T cells from blood, with Jurkat cell RNA spiked in. The subset: FACS-sorted CD8+CD4-CCR7+CD45RA+ naive T cells.

The CDR3 protein is CATADGQEAYNEQFF. As DNA, the CDR3 is TGTGCCACCGCCGATGGACAGGAAGCCTACAATGAGCAGTTCTTC. The chain employs TRBV28 and TRBJ2-1; 7 bases match TRBD1. The germline V gene encodes CDR1 MDHEN and CDR2 SYDVKM. The CDR3 covers 15 residues. Trimming cost V 10 bases and J 2 bases; bases outside gene matches: 11.